This T cell receptor (beta chain) derives from a study of shared clonotypes between healthy human individuals. Worth noting for this clone: Its antigen is not identified.

Naive CD8 isolation took CD45RO-negative cells positively selected for CCR7 and excluded terminally differentiated effector memory CD45RA+ cells. Study findings and constraints: Only blood samples were collected, and tissue repertoires likely differ.

Here immunoSEQ multiplex PCR was the method, and the copy in TCRdb shows in-frame clones only, minus some. The table has approximately 1.9 million clones, around 93% seen once. The sequenced sample consisted of naive CD8+ T cells from PBMCs. The TCR was taken from a man between 18 and 35 years old in good health. Some clones in this sample may be carry-over from other donors' samples.

CDR3 sequence reads: CASSESVGLADTQYF. The CDR3 nucleotides read TGCGCCAGCAGTGAGTCGGTGGGCCTGGCAGATACGCAGTATTTT. The chain recombines TRBV10-2 with TRBJ2-3, with unresolved D. This CDR3 spans 15 amino acids. V gave up 0 bases and J gave up 4 bases, with 11 bases separating them. Germline lookup yields CDR1 WSHSY and CDR2 SAAADI.